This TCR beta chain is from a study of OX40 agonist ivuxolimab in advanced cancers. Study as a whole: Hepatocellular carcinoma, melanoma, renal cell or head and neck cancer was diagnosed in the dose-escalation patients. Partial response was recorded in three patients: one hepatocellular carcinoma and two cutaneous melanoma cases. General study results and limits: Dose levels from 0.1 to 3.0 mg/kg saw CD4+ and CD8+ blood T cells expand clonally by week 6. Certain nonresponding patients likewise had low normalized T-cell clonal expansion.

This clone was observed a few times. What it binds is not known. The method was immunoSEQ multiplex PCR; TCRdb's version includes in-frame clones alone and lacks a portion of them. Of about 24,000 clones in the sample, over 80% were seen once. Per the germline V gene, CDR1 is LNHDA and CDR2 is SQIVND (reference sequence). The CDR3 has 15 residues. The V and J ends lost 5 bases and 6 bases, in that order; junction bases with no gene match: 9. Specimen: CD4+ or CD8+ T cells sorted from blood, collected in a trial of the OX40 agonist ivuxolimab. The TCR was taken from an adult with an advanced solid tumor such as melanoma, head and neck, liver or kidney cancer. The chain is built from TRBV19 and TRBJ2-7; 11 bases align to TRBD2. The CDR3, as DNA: TGTGCCAGTAGTGTCTTAGCGGGAGGGCCCCTCGAGCAGTACTTC. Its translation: CASSVLAGGPLEQYF. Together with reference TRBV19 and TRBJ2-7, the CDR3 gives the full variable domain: DGGITQSPKYLFRKEGQNVTLSCEQNLNHDAMYWYRQDPGQGLRLIYYSQIVNDFQKGDIAEGYSVSREKKESFPLTVTSAQKNPTAFYLCASSVLAGGPLEQYFGPGTRLTVT.